Presented here are 18 T cell receptor beta chains from one specimen sequenced in a study of cytomegalovirus exposure and HLA in healthy donors. The PCR made use of 60 Vbeta and 13 Jbeta primers. The protocol was immunoSEQ multiplex PCR, while the TCRdb copy is restricted to in-frame clones and leaves out a portion. The sample includes around 120,000 clones, 81% of them seen just once. Material: PBMCs. Receptor source: a woman aged 25 to 39 in good health and CMV-seronegative.

This clone was detected only once. The CDR3: CASNRRESSYNEQFF. The CDR3 DNA sequence: TGTGCCAGCAACCGACGGGAAAGCTCCTACAATGAGCAGTTCTTC. The chain employs TRBV6-1 and TRBJ2-1; D is perhaps TRBD2 (5 bases). The V gene's germline CDR1 is MNHNS and CDR2 SASEGT. This CDR3 has 15 residues. Trimming removed 7 bases at V and 0 bases at J, with 13 bases between.

The chain uses TRBV14 and TRBJ2-3; 7 bases map to TRBD1. Unmatched junction bases numbered 4, after V lost 0 bases and J lost 1 base. This CDR3 spans 16 amino acids. CDR1 SGHDN and CDR2 FVKESK come from the germline V gene. The CDR3 loop reads CASSQETGMGTDTQYF. CDR3 coding DNA: TGTGCCAGCAGCCAAGAGACAGGGATGGGCACAGATACGCAGTATTTT.

The chain links TRBV15 to TRBJ2-1; 11 bases are shared with TRBD2. V trimming: 5 bases; J trimming: 4 bases; junction bases outside the gene matches: 4. The CDR3 runs 15 residues. Germline V gene sequence: CDR1 LNHNV, CDR2 YYDKDF (reference sequence). CDR3 nucleotide sequence: TGTGCCACCAGCGGAATAGCGGGAGGGTACAATGAGCAGTTCTTC. Translation: CATSGIAGGYNEQFF.

The rearrangement links TRBV10-1 to TRBJ2-7; D remains ambiguous. The V gene lost 5 bases and the J gene lost 3 bases, with 8 bases spanning the gap. The CDR3 covers 12 residues. Germline V gene sequence: CDR1 WNHNN, CDR2 SYGVQD (reference sequence). This CDR3 is CASSPDNYEQYF. CDR3 DNA: TGCGCCAGCAGTCCTGACAACTACGAGCAGTACTTC.

The chain links TRBV13 to TRBJ2-3; D gene ambiguous. Germline lookup yields CDR1 PRHDT and CDR2 FYEKMQ (reference sequence). The V end was cut by 5 bases, the J end by 0 bases, with 3 bases between. This CDR3 region has 12 residues. The CDR3 region is CASSPSTDTQYF. The CDR3 nucleotides read TGTGCCAGCAGCCCAAGCACAGATACGCAGTATTTT.

The V gene is TRBV27, the J gene TRBJ2-7; D may be TRBD2 (6 bases). The CDR3 runs 13 residues. Germline V gives CDR1 MNHEY, CDR2 SMNVEV (reference sequence). Trimming took 6 bases from V and 4 from J, leaving 13 bases between them. CDR3 amino acids: CASSPRRAYEQYF. The CDR3 DNA follows: TGTGCCAGCAGCCCGAGGAGGGCTTACGAGCAGTACTTC.

This clone was detected a few times. The rearrangement links TRBV27 to TRBJ2-2, with D hard to call. V shed 3 bases and J shed 5 bases, with 7 bases lying between them. The CDR3 covers 13 residues. Germline V lookup: CDR1 MNHEY, CDR2 SMNVEV (reference sequence). CDR3 nucleotides: TGTGCCAGCAGTTTCCGGTCGACCGGGGAGCTGTTTTTT. Protein sequence: CASSFRSTGELFF.

This clone was detected only once. The V and J genes are TRBV20-1 and TRBJ1-2, with 8 bases that match TRBD1. Germline CDR1 DFQATT, CDR2 SNEGSKA (reference sequence). Germline trimming cut 6 bases from V and 6 bases from J; bases unmatched to any gene: 3. This CDR3 region has 11 residues. The CDR3 protein is CSASGGNGYTF. The CDR3 region has the DNA TGCAGTGCCTCAGGGGGCAATGGCTACACCTTC.

J is TRBJ1-5 and V is TRBV28; 7 bases match TRBD1. The V gene's germline CDR1 is MDHEN and CDR2 SYDVKM. The CDR3 is 15 residues long. V lost 6 bases, J lost 4 bases, and 9 bases stayed unmatched. CDR3: CASSRWTGSNQPQHF. CDR3 coding DNA: TGTGCCAGCAGCCGCTGGACAGGATCTAATCAGCCCCAGCATTTT.

The genes are TRBV28 and TRBJ2-7; a weak D match, TRBD2 (5 bases). Per germline, CDR1 MDHEN and CDR2 SYDVKM. CDR3 length equals 15 residues. V lost 8 bases and J lost 3, with 20 bases in between. The CDR3: CASGTPLGRRYEQYF. CDR3 nucleotide sequence: TGTGCCAGCGGCACCCCTTTGGGGAGACGCTACGAGCAGTACTTC. The full variable domain, its missing parts supplied by reference TRBV28 and TRBJ2-7, is DVKVTQSSRYLVKRTGEKVFLECVQDMDHENMFWYRQDPGLGLRLIYFSYDVKMKEKGDIPEGYSVSREKKERFSLILESASTNQTSMYLCASGTPLGRRYEQYFGPGTRLTVT.

The count of this clone is one. For the CDR3, the DNA is TGTGCCAGCTCACCGGGCCAGGGACTAGCGGGAGGTGACCCTCCTTATGAGCAGTTCTTC. This encodes CASSPGQGLAGGDPPYEQFF. The chain links TRBV18 to TRBJ2-1; 15 bases align to TRBD2. CDR3 length: 20 amino acids. V was clipped by 3 bases and J by 8 bases; unmatched bases: 17. In germline, CDR1 is KGHSH, CDR2 LQKENI.

This chain connects TRBV25-1 to TRBJ2-7; a weak D match, TRBD2 (6 bases). Trimming removed 3 bases from V and 3 bases from J, with 12 bases in between. The V gene's germline CDR1 is MGHDK and CDR2 SYGVNS. The CDR3 is made up of 14 amino acids. CDR3 sequence reads: CASSDLSGVYEQYF. The CDR3 nucleotides are TGTGCCAGCAGTGACCTTAGCGGAGTCTACGAGCAGTACTTC.

V and J are TRBV6-5 and TRBJ2-7, with 9 bases matching TRBD1. Germline values: CDR1 MNHEY, CDR2 SVGAGI. The CDR3 runs 15 residues. V lost 2 bases, J lost 5 bases, and 7 bases stayed unmatched. The CDR3 spells CASSYGTGRFHEQYF. CDR3 sequence (DNA): TGTGCCAGCAGTTACGGGACAGGGAGGTTCCACGAGCAGTACTTC.

This rearrangement joins TRBV2 to TRBJ2-1; TRBD2 is a possible D gene (5 bases). This CDR3 has 11 residues. Germline V gene sequence: CDR1 SNHLY, CDR2 FYNNEI. The V gene lost 7 bases and the J gene lost 6 bases, with 7 bases spanning the gap. This CDR3 is CASIRGNEQFF. DNA of the CDR3: TGTGCCAGCATCCGGGGCAATGAGCAGTTCTTC.

The chain recombines TRBV15 with TRBJ2-5, with 9 bases lining up with TRBD1. Germline-derived CDR1 and CDR2 are LNHNV and YYDKDF (reference sequence). V lost 0 bases to trimming and J lost 4 bases; unmatched junction nucleotides: 12. The length of the CDR3 is 18 residues. CDR3 sequence reads: CATSRDPQNRGLPETQYF. CDR3 nucleotides: TGTGCCACCAGCAGAGACCCACAGAACAGGGGGCTACCAGAGACCCAGTACTTC. The entire variable domain, with the rest obtained from reference TRBV15 and TRBJ2-5, is as follows: DAMVIQNPRYQVTQFGKPVTLSCSQTLNHNVMYWYQQKSSQAPKLLFHYYDKDFNNEADTPDNFQSRRPNTSFCFLDIRSPGLGDTAMYLCATSRDPQNRGLPETQYFGPGTRLLVL.

The J gene is TRBJ2-7, the V gene TRBV18; 9 nucleotides align to TRBD1. This CDR3 has 14 amino acids. CDR1 is KGHSH and CDR2 is LQKENI in the germline V gene. V shed 5 bases and J 5 bases; nucleotides not matched to a gene: 7. The CDR3 here is CASSVWDRDHEQYF. DNA for the CDR3: TGTGCCAGCTCAGTATGGGACAGGGACCACGAGCAGTACTTC.

The gene calls are TRBV27 and TRBJ2-5; TRBD1 matches 8 bases. CDR3 size: 11 residues. The V gene end was trimmed by 7 bases and the J gene end by 7 bases; junction bases not matched to a gene: 2. Germline V CDR1 and CDR2: MNHEY, SMNVEV (reference sequence). DNA for the CDR3: TGTGCCAGCACCACAGGGGGGACCCAGTACTTC. Translated: CASTTGGTQYF.

In the case of this clone: At one end the junction does not follow the germline gene, possibly because of a read error. The chain recombines TRBV5-1 with TRBJ2-3; unclear D gene. The CDR3 spans 14 residues. CDR1 is SGHRS and CDR2 is YFSETQ in the germline V gene. The CDR3 region has the DNA TGCGCCAGCAGTTTGGGTCCTAGCACAGATACGCAGTATTTT. It encodes CASSLGPSTDTQYF.